Listed here are 32 T cell receptor beta chains from one sample, sequenced in a study of siplizumab effects on memory and regulatory T cells. Profiled with immunoSEQ multiplex PCR; TCRdb holds only in-frame clones, not every one. This repertoire shows around 99,000 clones, around 92% found once; its top ten account for approximately 0.75%. The sample comprised Tregs sorted from blood. Receptor source: a human donor in good health.

The rearrangement joins TRBV29-1 to TRBJ1-1; D is undetermined. The V end lost 6 bases, the J end lost 4 bases, and 12 bases lay between the germline ends. Germline lookup yields CDR1 SQVTM and CDR2 ANQGSEA. There are 12 residues in the CDR3. CDR3 DNA: TGCAGCGTCCTCGGCGTGGCCACTGAAGCTTTCTTT. The encoded protein is CSVLGVATEAFF.

V and J are TRBV19 and TRBJ1-1; TRBD1 might be the D (5 bases). The CDR3 contains 13 residues. Deletions cut 1 base from V and 4 bases from J, with 7 bases between. The V gene's germline CDR1 is LNHDA and CDR2 SQIVND (reference sequence). The CDR3 is CASSIARGTEAFF. The CDR3 nucleotides read TGTGCCAGTAGTATAGCTAGGGGCACTGAAGCTTTCTTT.

The V and J genes are TRBV18 and TRBJ1-6, with D possibly being TRBD1 (5 bases). The CDR3 is 16 residues long. The V end was cut by 6 bases, the J end by 10 bases, with 22 bases between. Germline values: CDR1 KGHSH, CDR2 LQKENI. The CDR3 DNA sequence: TGTGCCAGCTCTACCGAGAGGGGAGGTCTGGGCTCACCCCTCCACTTT. Residues: CASSTERGGLGSPLHF.

This clone showed up just once. The CDR3 loop is CASSYTRGGNTIYF. The DNA of the CDR3 is TGTGCCAGCAGTTACACACGGGGTGGAAACACCATATATTTT. The J gene is TRBJ1-3, the V gene TRBV6-5; unclear D gene. The CDR3 spans 14 residues. CDR1 and CDR2 (germline): MNHEY, SVGAGI. The germline V and J ends were trimmed by 2 bases and 3 bases, with 8 bases remaining between them.

A single count supports this clone. The rearrangement joins TRBV10-3 to TRBJ2-7, with a weak D call TRBD2 (6 bases). CDR1 and CDR2 (germline): ENHRY, SYGVKD. The CDR3 consists of 14 residues. The germline V and J ends were trimmed by 6 bases and 0 bases, with 12 bases remaining between them. The CDR3 region is CAIRDGTHSYEQYF. CDR3 sequence (DNA): TGTGCCATCAGAGACGGGACTCACTCCTACGAGCAGTACTTC.

The chain uses TRBV4-2 and TRBJ2-1; D might be TRBD2 (5 bases). The CDR3 covers 15 residues. The germline V gene has CDR1 LGHNA and CDR2 YNFKEQ. Trimming pared 0 bases from V and 5 bases from J, leaving 11 bases between. Here the CDR3 DNA reads TGTGCCAGCAGCCAAGAGGAGCGGCCCGACAATGAGCAGTTCTTC. The encoded protein is CASSQEERPDNEQFF.

CDR3 loop: CASSGGGIGNTIYF. CDR3 in DNA: TGTGCCAGCAGCGGGGGGGGCATTGGAAACACCATATATTTT. The chain uses TRBV25-1 and TRBJ1-3, with D possibly being TRBD1 (6 bases). V was pared by 6 bases and J by 3 bases, with 12 bases between. Germline CDR1 and CDR2: MGHDK and SYGVNS. The CDR3 spans 14 residues.

This clone was detected only once. The rearrangement joins TRBV6-5 to TRBJ2-5; TRBD2 matches at 10 bases. The CDR3 extends over 14 amino acids. With 5 bases clipped from V and 5 bases from J, the junction kept 5 bases outside the gene matches. CDR1 and CDR2 from the germline V gene are MNHEY and SVGAGI. The CDR3 region is CASSASGSWETQYF. In nucleotides, the CDR3 is TGTGCCAGCAGTGCTAGCGGGAGTTGGGAGACCCAGTACTTC.

This clone is a singleton in its sample. This chain connects TRBV11-2 to TRBJ2-5; possibly TRBD1 for D (6 bases). The V gene lost 2 bases and the J gene lost 5 bases, with 12 bases spanning the gap. The CDR3 is made up of 14 amino acids. CDR1 and CDR2 from the germline V gene are SGHAT and FQNNGV. Written as DNA, the CDR3 is TGTGCCAGCAGCTTACAGGGGATGGAGGAGACCCAGTACTTC. This sequence encodes CASSLQGMEETQYF.

The chain combines TRBV19 with TRBJ1-2; no firm D call. Trimming left V 7 bases short and J 3 bases short, with 21 bases between. The germline gives CDR1 LNHDA, CDR2 SQIVND (reference sequence). CDR3 length: 16 residues. DNA for the CDR3: TGTGCCAGTACCCAAGGTGGACGTACGGAGGACTATGGCTACACCTTC. Translated: CASTQGGRTEDYGYTF.

The rearrangement joins TRBV29-1 to TRBJ2-7; TRBD2 matches at 7 bases. Germline-derived CDR1 and CDR2 are SQVTM and ANQGSEA. Trimming cost V 1 base and J 1 base; bases outside gene matches: 10. The CDR3 totals 16 residues. CDR3: CSVEVRGRKGSYEQYF. CDR3 sequence (DNA): TGCAGCGTTGAAGTCCGCGGGAGAAAGGGGTCCTACGAGCAGTACTTC.

The gene calls are TRBV19 and TRBJ2-1, with 8 bases matching TRBD1. Per the germline V gene, CDR1 is LNHDA and CDR2 is SQIVND (reference sequence). J gave up 2 bases and V 5 bases, and 5 bases lay outside the gene matches. CDR3 size: 15 residues. CDR3 in amino acids: CASSGDRIPYNEQFF. The CDR3 nucleotides read TGTGCCAGTAGTGGGGACAGGATCCCCTACAATGAGCAGTTCTTC.

This clone has only one observation. The rearrangement uses TRBV5-1 and TRBJ2-2; tentatively, D is TRBD1 or TRBD2 (5 bases each). CDR1 SGHRS and CDR2 YFSETQ come from the germline V gene. The CDR3 runs to 15 residues. The V end was cut by 3 bases, the J end by 7 bases, with 16 bases between. For the CDR3, the DNA is TGCGCCAGCAGCTCCCGGGACCCGAGCATCGGGGAGCTGTTTTTT. Protein product: CASSSRDPSIGELFF. Filled out from reference TRBV5-1 and TRBJ2-2, the complete variable domain reads KAGVTQTPRYLIKTRGQQVTLSCSPISGHRSVSWYQQTPGQGLQFLFEYFSETQRNKGNFPGRFSGRQFSNSRSEMNVSTLELGDSALYLCASSSRDPSIGELFFGEGSRLTVL.

The rearrangement joins TRBV10-1 to TRBJ2-5; D possibly corresponds to TRBD1 (6 bases). This CDR3 spans 13 amino acids. V lost 6 bases, J lost 5 bases, and 13 bases lay in between. The germline gives CDR1 WNHNN, CDR2 SYGVQD (reference sequence). CDR3 DNA: TGCGCCAGCAGCGAGACAGGTTGGGAGACCCAGTACTTC. This gives the protein CASSETGWETQYF.

The CDR3 region has the DNA TGTGCCAGCAGTTACTTAGAGAACTACGAGCAGTACTTC. This codes for CASSYLENYEQYF. V and J are TRBV6-6 and TRBJ2-7; D is unclear. Trimming cost V 1 base and J 3 bases, with 7 bases left between them. Germline CDR1 is MNHNY and CDR2 is SVGAGI (reference sequence). This CDR3 has 13 residues.

This clone appeared a single time. The rearrangement joins TRBV10-3 to TRBJ2-2; TRBD2 is a possible D gene (5 bases). CDR3 length equals 14 residues. V lost 8 bases and J 4 bases, leaving 14 bases between the germline ends. The germline CDR1 and CDR2 sequences are ENHRY and SYGVKD. The CDR3 DNA reads TGTGCCATCCAAAAAGCGGAGTTCACCGGGGAGCTGTTTTTT. It encodes CAIQKAEFTGELFF.

The V and J genes are TRBV18 and TRBJ1-1; TRBD1 is a possible D gene (6 bases). V was shortened by 2 bases and J by 4 bases, with 14 bases between the two germline ends. The CDR3 consists of 15 residues. The germline V gene encodes CDR1 KGHSH and CDR2 LQKENI. The CDR3 coding sequence is TGTGCCAGCTCACCATATGGGGGCGTGGGCACTGAAGCTTTCTTT. Its protein product is CASSPYGGVGTEAFF.

V gene TRBV19 combines with J gene TRBJ2-1; the D is unclear. The germline V gene encodes CDR1 LNHDA and CDR2 SQIVND (reference sequence). The V end was cut by 3 bases, the J end by 4 bases, with 7 bases between. This CDR3 is built from 13 residues. The CDR3 DNA is TGTGCCAGTAGTATGAAGGAGTACAATGAGCAGTTCTTC. Translated: CASSMKEYNEQFF.

The rearrangement uses TRBV27 and TRBJ1-2; 8 bases match TRBD1. J was trimmed by 6 bases and V by 5 bases; bases with no gene match: 8. Per the germline V gene, CDR1 is MNHEY and CDR2 is SMNVEV (reference sequence). The CDR3 is 14 residues long. In nucleotides, the CDR3 is TGTGCCAGCAGTCTGGATGCAGGGGGCAATGGCTACACCTTC. Translating it yields CASSLDAGGNGYTF.

This clone was recorded only once. The gene calls are TRBV19 and TRBJ1-4; D is perhaps TRBD1 (5 bases). The CDR3 spans 13 residues. V lost 10 bases and J lost 6, with 15 bases in between. The germline gives CDR1 LNHDA, CDR2 SQIVND (reference sequence). CDR3 loop: CATERAGYEKLFF. As DNA, the CDR3 is TGTGCCACCGAAAGGGCAGGGTATGAAAAACTGTTTTTT.

V gene TRBV6-5 combines with J gene TRBJ2-7; TRBD1 matches at 7 bases. The CDR3 runs 14 residues. Germline trimming cut 2 bases from V and 3 bases from J; bases unmatched to any gene: 4. Germline V gene lookup returns CDR1 MNHEY and CDR2 SVGAGI. CDR3 in amino acids: CASSYVGQSYEQYF. The CDR3 nucleotides read TGTGCCAGCAGTTACGTGGGACAGAGCTACGAGCAGTACTTC.

In this sample, this clone turned up a few times. The gene calls are TRBV5-1 and TRBJ2-3; TRBD1 aligns across 7 bases. Unmatched junction bases numbered 1, after V lost 0 bases and J lost 0 bases. The CDR3 is made up of 15 amino acids. Germline-derived CDR1 and CDR2 are SGHRS and YFSETQ. Here the CDR3 DNA reads TGCGCCAGCAGCTTGGGACAGGGCAGCACAGATACGCAGTATTTT. Residues: CASSLGQGSTDTQYF.

This sequence joins TRBV27 and TRBJ1-3, with D possibly matching TRBD1 (5 bases). Germline CDR1 is MNHEY and CDR2 is SMNVEV (reference sequence). The V gene lost 6 bases and the J gene lost 4 bases, with 13 bases spanning the gap. The length of the CDR3 is 14 residues. This chain's CDR3 is CASSRVGEGNTIYF. In DNA form, the CDR3 reads TGTGCCAGCAGCAGGGTCGGAGAGGGAAACACCATATATTTT.

This chain links TRBV21-1 with TRBJ2-4; TRBD2 is the table's D call, not checked against the DNA. TRBV21-1 constitutes a pseudogene. This CDR3 has 16 amino acids. The DNA for the CDR3 is TGTGCCAGCAGCAAACCCCACGAACTAGCCAAAAACATTCAGTACTTC. It yields the protein CASSKPHELAKNIQYF.

The chain couples TRBV29-1 to TRBJ1-1; 7 bases fit TRBD1. There are 13 residues in the CDR3. V was pared by 8 bases and J by 0 bases, with 6 bases of the junction left unmatched. Germline values: CDR1 SQVTM, CDR2 ANQGSEA. The CDR3 region has the DNA TGCAGCACATGGACAGGTATGAACACTGAAGCTTTCTTT. This codes for CSTWTGMNTEAFF.

This clone is deemed medium-sized (0.01 to 0.1%). This chain links TRBV18 with TRBJ1-2; 10 bases fit TRBD1. CDR3 length equals 14 residues. Trimming cost V 3 bases and J 7 bases; bases outside gene matches: 5. Germline V CDR1 and CDR2: KGHSH, LQKENI. CDR3 DNA sequence: TGTGCCAGCTCACCCGACAGGGGGCCGTTTGGCTACACCTTC. This codes for CASSPDRGPFGYTF. The entire variable domain, with the rest obtained from reference TRBV18 and TRBJ1-2, is as follows: NAGVMQNPRHLVRRRGQEARLRCSPMKGHSHVYWYRQLPEEGLKFMVYLQKENIIDESGMPKERFSAEFPKEGPSILRIQQVVRGDSAAYFCASSPDRGPFGYTFGSGTRLTVV.

The chain has TRBV7-6 and TRBJ2-3; D is unresolved. Germline V gene data show CDR1 as SGHVS and CDR2 as FNYEAQ. This CDR3 comprises 15 residues. Trimming took 1 base from V and 1 from J, leaving 9 bases between them. The CDR3 loop is CASSLVGGGTDTQYF. CDR3 nucleotide sequence: TGTGCCAGCAGCTTAGTAGGTGGGGGCACAGATACGCAGTATTTT.

The rearrangement joins TRBV7-3 to TRBJ1-6; 7 bases align to TRBD1. Germline CDR1 is SGHTA and CDR2 is FQGTGA. CDR3 length: 16 amino acids. J was trimmed by 9 bases and V by 1 base; bases with no gene match: 9. CDR3 nucleotide sequence: TGTGCCAGCAGCTTAAACGCGGCAGGGGGTGGTTCACCCCTCCACTTT. It translates to CASSLNAAGGGSPLHF.

This clone was recorded only once. The chain recombines TRBV18 with TRBJ1-2; weak D call: TRBD1 (6 bases). The CDR3 covers 15 residues. Germline V gene sequence: CDR1 KGHSH, CDR2 LQKENI. Deletions cut 4 bases from V and 2 bases from J, with 14 bases between. CDR3 sequence: CASSLRTDKNYGYTF. The DNA of the CDR3 is TGTGCCAGCTCACTTAGGACAGACAAGAACTATGGCTACACCTTC.

The rearrangement joins TRBV29-1 to TRBJ1-2; D gene ambiguous. V was cut by 1 base and J by 0 bases, with 6 bases left in between. Germline assignment: CDR1 SQVTM and CDR2 ANQGSEA. This CDR3 comprises 13 residues. DNA of the CDR3: TGCAGCGTTGAAGGGAGACCTAACTATGGCTACACCTTC. It codes for CSVEGRPNYGYTF.

This clone occurred once. V usage is TRBV19 and J usage is TRBJ2-5; possibly TRBD2 for D (5 bases). This CDR3 is built from 14 residues. The V gene lost 6 bases and the J gene lost 2 bases, with 13 bases spanning the gap. Germline values: CDR1 LNHDA, CDR2 SQIVND (reference sequence). The CDR3 bases are TGTGCCAGTAGAGAAAGCGGCTCTCAAGAGACCCAGTACTTC. Protein sequence: CASRESGSQETQYF.

The chain links TRBV9 to TRBJ1-6; D not certain. This CDR3 comprises 15 residues. The V end was cut by 6 bases, the J end by 10 bases, with 20 bases between. Per the germline V gene, CDR1 is SGDLS and CDR2 is YYNGEE. CDR3 amino acids: CASTRDIGRESPLHF. As DNA, the CDR3 is TGTGCCAGCACCAGAGACATCGGAAGAGAATCACCCCTCCACTTT. Full variable domain (remainder filled in from reference TRBV9 and TRBJ1-6): DSGVTQTPKHLITATGQRVTLRCSPRSGDLSVYWYQQSLDQGLQFLIQYYNGEERAKGNILERFSAQQFPDLHSELNLSSLELGDSALYFCASTRDIGRESPLHFGNGTRLTVT.